This passage covers 18 T cell receptor beta chains from one sample sequenced in a study of cytomegalovirus exposure and HLA in healthy donors. The PCR ran on 60 Vbeta and 13 Jbeta primers. Generated by immunoSEQ multiplex PCR, the TCRdb table keeps only in-frame clones and is missing some. This sample has approximately 120,000 clones, with about three quarters found just once. The sample taken for sequencing was PBMCs. These TCRs come from a man aged 25-45 years in good health and CMV-seronegative.

V is TRBV5-4 and J is TRBJ2-4; 7 bases are shared with TRBD2. Germline assignment: CDR1 SGHNT and CDR2 YYREEE (reference sequence). V lost 2 bases to trimming and J lost 0 bases; unmatched junction nucleotides: 5. This CDR3 has 16 amino acids. The CDR3 region is CASSLPGGLAKNIQYF. The CDR3 nucleotides are TGTGCCAGCAGCTTACCGGGGGGTCTAGCCAAAAACATTCAGTACTTC.

The chain joins TRBV7-9 to TRBJ2-7; 10 positions agree with TRBD1. Germline-derived CDR1 and CDR2 are SEHNR and FQNEAQ (reference sequence). V gave up 4 bases and J gave up 6 bases; unmatched junction bases: 9. The CDR3 loop spans 15 amino acids. The CDR3 nucleotides read TGTGCCAGCAGCTGGGGGGCAGGACAGGGGGGCGAGCAGTACTTC. This codes for CASSWGAGQGGEQYF.

The chain has TRBV11-2 and TRBJ1-1, with D maybe TRBD1 (5 bases). The germline V gene has CDR1 SGHAT and CDR2 FQNNGV. The CDR3 is 15 amino acids. V was trimmed by 7 bases and J by 3 bases, leaving 18 bases between them. The CDR3 coding sequence is TGTGCCAGCAACGCCCTAGGTGCGGGGGACACTGAAGCTTTCTTT. Translation gives CASNALGAGDTEAFF.

The chain joins TRBV10-3 to TRBJ1-1; a weak D match, TRBD1 (5 bases). CDR3 length: 14 residues. The V gene lost 4 bases and the J gene lost 4 bases, with 13 bases spanning the gap. The V gene's germline CDR1 is ENHRY and CDR2 SYGVKD. CDR3 residues: CAISVAGQGTEAFF. CDR3 coding DNA: TGTGCCATCAGTGTAGCCGGACAAGGCACTGAAGCTTTCTTT.

J is TRBJ1-5 and V is TRBV15; 7 nucleotides line up with TRBD1. The CDR3 totals 18 residues. Losses at the gene ends were 3 bases for V and 7 bases for J; bases not matched to a gene: 18. Germline assignment: CDR1 LNHNV and CDR2 YYDKDF (reference sequence). The CDR3 loop reads CATSSRGGPRFGAQPQHF. CDR3 DNA sequence: TGTGCCACCAGCAGCAGAGGGGGCCCAAGGTTTGGGGCCCAGCCCCAGCATTTT. The full variable domain, its missing parts supplied by reference TRBV15 and TRBJ1-5, is DAMVIQNPRYQVTQFGKPVTLSCSQTLNHNVMYWYQQKSSQAPKLLFHYYDKDFNNEADTPDNFQSRRPNTSFCFLDIRSPGLGDTAMYLCATSSRGGPRFGAQPQHFGDGTRLSIL.

This clone was counted between two and nine times. The chain recombines TRBV19 with TRBJ2-3; 15 bases line up with TRBD2. The V gene end was trimmed by 6 bases and the J gene end by 11 bases; junction bases not matched to a gene: 9. The germline V gene has CDR1 LNHDA and CDR2 SQIVND (reference sequence). This CDR3 is 15 amino acids long. CDR3 DNA: TGTGCCAGTAGCGATCGGACTAGCGGGGGGGTTGTGCAGTATTTT. It encodes CASSDRTSGGVVQYF.

The CDR3 sequence: CASSLRVSVDEQYF. The CDR3, as DNA: TGCGCCAGCAGCCTCAGGGTGTCGGTCGACGAGCAGTACTTC. The V and J genes are TRBV4-3 and TRBJ2-7, with a tentative D call TRBD1 (5 bases). The CDR3 extends over 14 amino acids. Trimming cost V 4 bases and J 5 bases, with 15 bases left between them. The V gene's germline CDR1 is LGHNA and CDR2 YSLEER.

This clone was seen a few times. Other nucleotide sequences from this sample produce the same CDR3. The genes are TRBV7-2 and TRBJ2-3; D is possibly TRBD2 (6 bases). Trimming stripped 1 base from V and 3 bases from J, with 17 bases between. Germline CDR1 SGHTA, CDR2 FQGNSA. The CDR3 sequence is 17 residues long. The CDR3 loop is CASSLVGLKGRTDTQYF. The CDR3 DNA sequence: TGTGCCAGCAGCTTAGTGGGACTGAAAGGCAGGACAGATACGCAGTATTTT.

The J gene is TRBJ2-5, the V gene TRBV11-2; 11 bases fit TRBD2. CDR3 length: 15 residues. Germline CDR1 is SGHAT and CDR2 is FQNNGV. Unmatched junction bases numbered 9, after V lost 7 bases and J lost 5 bases. CDR3 bases: TGTGCCAGCACCCAAGCTAGCGGGGGGATTGAGACCCAGTACTTC. This codes for CASTQASGGIETQYF. The entire variable domain, with the rest obtained from reference TRBV11-2 and TRBJ2-5, is as follows: EAGVAQSPRYKIIEKRQSVAFWCNPISGHATLYWYQQILGQGPKLLIQFQNNGVVDDSQLPKDRFSAERLKGVDSTLKIQPAKLEDSAVYLCASTQASGGIETQYFGPGTRLLVL.

This clone was observed a handful of times. The rearrangement uses TRBV7-2 and TRBJ2-7, with D maybe TRBD1 (5 bases). CDR3 length: 15 amino acids. V gave up 1 base and J gave up 3 bases, with 13 bases separating them. CDR1 and CDR2 from the germline V gene are SGHTA and FQGNSA. The CDR3 sequence is CASSLVVWQGYEQYF. The DNA of the CDR3 is TGTGCCAGCAGCTTAGTTGTTTGGCAGGGCTACGAGCAGTACTTC.

V is TRBV7-9 and J is TRBJ1-1, with a possible D match to TRBD1 (5 bases). V lost 3 bases and J 3 bases, leaving 11 bases between the germline ends. The CDR3 contains 14 residues. CDR1 is SEHNR, CDR2 FQNEAQ, per germline (reference sequence). The CDR3 spells CASSFGRGDTEAFF. As DNA, the CDR3 is TGTGCCAGCAGCTTTGGCCGGGGGGACACTGAAGCTTTCTTT.

V gene TRBV7-2 combines with J gene TRBJ2-1, with 12 nucleotides matching TRBD2. The CDR3 runs to 18 residues. Trimming removed 4 bases from V and 0 bases from J; junction bases left unmatched: 7. The germline gives CDR1 SGHTA, CDR2 FQGNSA. This chain's CDR3 is CASSSKGLAGSSYNEQFF. For the CDR3, the DNA is TGTGCCAGCAGCTCGAAAGGACTAGCGGGGAGCTCCTACAATGAGCAGTTCTTC.

The rearrangement links TRBV28 to TRBJ1-2; D remains unclear. V lost 7 bases to trimming and J lost 2 bases, with 11 bases between them. Germline lookup yields CDR1 MDHEN and CDR2 SYDVKM. The CDR3 has 13 residues. The CDR3 sequence: CASIPTTNYGYTF. DNA of the CDR3: TGTGCCAGCATTCCGACAACGAACTATGGCTACACCTTC.

This clone has more than one count but fewer than ten. In the same sample, other DNA sequences code for this CDR3. The rearrangement joins TRBV15 to TRBJ2-7; D is perhaps TRBD1 (6 bases). The CDR3 is 14 amino acids. The germline gives CDR1 LNHNV, CDR2 YYDKDF (reference sequence). V shed 0 bases and J shed 2 bases, with 8 bases lying between them. As DNA, the CDR3 is TGTGCCACCAGCAGAGACAGGGGAACCTACGAGCAGTACTTC. Translation gives CATSRDRGTYEQYF.

The chain combines TRBV19 with TRBJ2-2; D perhaps matches TRBD1 (5 bases). Germline assignment: CDR1 LNHDA and CDR2 SQIVND (reference sequence). Trimming shortened V by 4 bases and J by 5 bases, and 14 bases separated the two germline ends. CDR3 size: 15 residues. The CDR3 here is CASSRRQGNTGELFF. CDR3 sequence (DNA): TGTGCCAGTAGTAGACGGCAGGGAAATACCGGGGAGCTGTTTTTT.

V gene TRBV10-3 combines with J gene TRBJ2-7; weak D call: TRBD1 (5 bases). Germline values: CDR1 ENHRY, CDR2 SYGVKD. The CDR3 has 12 residues. V dropped 6 bases and J dropped 2 bases, with 8 bases sitting between them. The CDR3 DNA sequence: TGTGCCATCAGGGACATCGCCTACGAGCAGTACTTC. Translation gives CAIRDIAYEQYF.

The chain carries TRBV7-2 and TRBJ1-2; weak D call: TRBD1 (6 bases). The CDR3 sequence is 15 residues long. Germline V gives CDR1 SGHTA, CDR2 FQGNSA. The germline V and J ends were trimmed by 2 bases and 0 bases, with 10 bases remaining between them. CDR3 in DNA: TGTGCCAGCAGCTTATCCGGGACAACTAACTATGGCTACACCTTC. This translates into CASSLSGTTNYGYTF.

This chain uses TRBV18 with TRBJ1-1; 7 nucleotides match TRBD1. V was clipped by 6 bases and J by 2 bases; unmatched bases: 6. This CDR3 contains 14 residues. Germline V gene data show CDR1 as KGHSH and CDR2 as LQKENI. CDR3 bases: TGTGCCAGCTCGCCGGGACAGACAAACACTGAAGCTTTCTTT. Encoded protein: CASSPGQTNTEAFF.